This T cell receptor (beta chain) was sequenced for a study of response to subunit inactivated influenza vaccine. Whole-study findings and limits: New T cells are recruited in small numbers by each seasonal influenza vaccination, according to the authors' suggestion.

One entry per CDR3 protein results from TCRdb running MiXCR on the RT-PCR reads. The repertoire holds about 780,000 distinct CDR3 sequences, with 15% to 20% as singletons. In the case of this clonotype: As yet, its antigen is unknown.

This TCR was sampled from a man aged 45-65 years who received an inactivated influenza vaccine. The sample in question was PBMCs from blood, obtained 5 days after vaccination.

The CDR3 loop is CATSREGGRGGYTF. CDR3 sequence (DNA): TGTGCCACCAGCAGAGAAGGAGGGCGCGGTGGCTACACCTTC. V usage is TRBV15 and J usage is TRBJ1-2; D not resolved. Germline lookup yields CDR1 LNHNV and CDR2 YYDKDF (reference sequence). The CDR3 covers 14 residues. The V end was cut by 0 bases, the J end by 7 bases, with 12 bases between.